Described below is a single T cell receptor beta chain sequence and its context. Its antigen is still unknown. The entry originates in a study of shared clonotypes between healthy human individuals. The study ran the assay at deep level. The method was immunoSEQ multiplex PCR; TCRdb's version includes in-frame clones alone and lacks a portion of them. The sample lists around 610,000 clones, roughly 96% occurring once. Regarding the study as a whole: Non-shared clonotypes displayed generation probabilities falling below those of clonotypes present in all four donors.

The naive CD8 population came from CD45RO-negative cells selected for CCR7, without terminally differentiated effector memory CD45RA+ cells. Sequences were obtained from naive CD8+ T cells sorted from blood. This receptor was taken from a woman aged 25 to 45 in good health.

The CDR3 sequence: CASSYRSSLYEKLFF. In DNA, the CDR3 is TGTGCCAGCAGCTACCGGAGTAGCCTGTATGAAAAACTGTTTTTT. The V call is TRBV11-2, the J call TRBJ1-4; D not resolved. The CDR3 totals 15 residues. V was cut by 4 bases and J by 6 bases, with 15 bases left in between. CDR1 is SGHAT, CDR2 FQNNGV, per germline.